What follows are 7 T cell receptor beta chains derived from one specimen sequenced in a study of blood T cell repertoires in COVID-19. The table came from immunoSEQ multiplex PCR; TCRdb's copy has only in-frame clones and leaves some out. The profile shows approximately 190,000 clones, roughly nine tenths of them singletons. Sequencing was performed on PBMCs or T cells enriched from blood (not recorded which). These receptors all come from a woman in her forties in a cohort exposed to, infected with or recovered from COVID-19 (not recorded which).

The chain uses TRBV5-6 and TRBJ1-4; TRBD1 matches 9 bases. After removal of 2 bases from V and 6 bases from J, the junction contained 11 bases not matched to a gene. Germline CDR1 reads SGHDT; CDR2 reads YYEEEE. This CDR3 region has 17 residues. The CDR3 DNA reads TGTGCCAGCAGCTTTGGAATTAACAGGGACAGGGATGAAAAACTGTTTTTT. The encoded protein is CASSFGINRDRDEKLFF.

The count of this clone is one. DNA for the CDR3: TGTGCCAGCAGCCGGACAGGGGCGCCCTACGAGCAGTACTTC. Translation: CASSRTGAPYEQYF. V and J are TRBV5-6 and TRBJ2-7; TRBD1 agrees at 9 bases. Looked up from germline, CDR1 is SGHDT and CDR2 is YYEEEE. The J segment lost 2 bases and the V segment lost 4 bases, leaving 4 bases of the junction unmatched. CDR3 length: 14 residues.

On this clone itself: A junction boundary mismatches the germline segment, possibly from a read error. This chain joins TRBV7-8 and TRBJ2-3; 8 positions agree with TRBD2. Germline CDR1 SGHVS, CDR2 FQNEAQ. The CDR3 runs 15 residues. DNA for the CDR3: TGTGCCAGCAGGTTAGGGACGGGGGGGCCGGATACGCAGTATTTT. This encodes CASRLGTGGPDTQYF.

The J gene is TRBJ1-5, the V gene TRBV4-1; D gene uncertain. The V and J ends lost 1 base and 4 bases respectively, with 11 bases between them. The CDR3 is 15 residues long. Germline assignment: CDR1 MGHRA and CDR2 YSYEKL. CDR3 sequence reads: CASSQAPPLNQPQHF. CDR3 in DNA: TGCGCCAGCAGCCAAGCTCCCCCCCTGAATCAGCCCCAGCATTTT.

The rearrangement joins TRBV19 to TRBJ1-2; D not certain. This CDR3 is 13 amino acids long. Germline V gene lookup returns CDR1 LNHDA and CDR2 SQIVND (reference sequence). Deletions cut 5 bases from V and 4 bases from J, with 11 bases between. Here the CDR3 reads CASSPGEIYGYTF. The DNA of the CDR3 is TGTGCCAGTAGTCCCGGGGAGATCTATGGCTACACCTTC.

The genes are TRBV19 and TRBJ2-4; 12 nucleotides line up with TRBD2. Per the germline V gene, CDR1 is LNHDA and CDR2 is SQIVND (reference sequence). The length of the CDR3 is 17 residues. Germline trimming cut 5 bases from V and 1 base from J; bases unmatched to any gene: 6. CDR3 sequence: CASSPSGRDGAKNIQYF. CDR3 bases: TGTGCCAGTAGTCCTAGCGGGAGGGATGGGGCCAAAAACATTCAGTACTTC.

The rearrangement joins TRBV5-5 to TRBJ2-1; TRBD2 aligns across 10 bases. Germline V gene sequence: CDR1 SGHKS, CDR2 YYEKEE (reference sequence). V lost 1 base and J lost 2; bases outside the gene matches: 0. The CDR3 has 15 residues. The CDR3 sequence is CASSLLAGAYNEQFF. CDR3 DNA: TGTGCCAGCAGCTTGCTAGCGGGGGCCTACAATGAGCAGTTCTTC.